The clone carrying this TCR beta chain was counted many times. Its specificity is unknown. Construction of TCR beta libraries relied on iRepertoire HTBI primers and on Arm-PCR targeting CDR3 regions. MiXCR was run by TCRdb on the multiplex PCR reads, yielding one entry per CDR3 protein. The sample holds 390,000 or so distinct CDR3 sequences, roughly 24% seen once. The time point is: persistent/refractory GD, antithyroid drugs over 5 years with positive TRAb. From PBMCs, RNA was extracted and then used to make the TCR library. Each of the patients was recruited from an endocrinology department situated in Xi'an, China. Trimming left V 6 bases short and J 4 bases short, with 19 bases between. Looked up from germline, CDR1 is MDHEN and CDR2 is SYDVKM. The CDR3 consists of 15 residues. This sample was included in a study of regulatory T cells in long-lasting Graves disease. General study points: TCR diversity was lower in persistent Graves' patients (versus newly diagnosed ones). TRBV28, TRBJ1-2 and TRBJ2-5 emerged as the favored segments in persistent disease. More public clonotypes were shared by persistent patients (under 3,000) than by new patients (about 1,000).

The sequence was obtained from a woman in her thirties or forties with Graves disease. The gene calls are TRBV28 and TRBJ2-7, with D possibly matching TRBD2 (6 bases). The sample was peripheral blood mononuclear cells (PBMCs), taken when the disease was refractory, from a patient treated with antithyroid drugs. CDR3 nucleotides: TGTGCCAGCAGCGCCCCCGGGACTTTAAGGTACGAGCAGTACTTC. It codes for CASSAPGTLRYEQYF.